This T cell receptor (beta chain) appears in the sequencing data of a study of CD8+CD57+ T cells in acquired aplastic anemia. Study conclusions and caveats: Common to patients and controls were about 31 CD8+ CDR3 sequences.

This clonotype was observed many times. The antigen remains undetermined. TCR beta VDJ and CDR3 profiles were obtained from a genomic DNA template. TCRdb analysed the reads with MiXCR anew, one entry per CDR3 protein. The table records 150,000 to 200,000 distinct CDR3 sequences, 47% of them present only once. Sequencing involved patients with CD8+CD57+ cell expansion previously shown by flow cytometry. Among the patients, all had severe acquired aplastic anemia. This CDR3 region has 16 residues. Per the germline V gene, CDR1 is SNHLY and CDR2 is FYNNEI. V lost 2 bases, J lost 4 bases, and 10 bases stayed unmatched.

The chain joins TRBV2 to TRBJ2-5, with 7 bases that match TRBD2. Sequencing was performed on sorted CD4+, CD8+, or CD8+CD57+ T cells (not recorded which) from PBMCs. The source is a human donor with aplastic anemia. This CDR3 is CASSESGVGGVETQYF. CDR3 coding DNA: TGTGCCAGCAGTGAAAGCGGGGTCGGAGGTGTAGAGACCCAGTACTTC.